This T cell receptor beta chain came from a study of blood T cell repertoires in COVID-19. Study context: Both acute and convalescent COVID-19 samples were obtained from the United States, Italy and Spain. T cells, B-cell-depleted T cells, or PBMCs supplied cDNA or gDNA.

CDR3 length equals 13 residues. The ends lost 6 bases at V and 0 bases at J; junction bases unmatched: 0. Germline V CDR1 and CDR2: SGHTA, FQGNSA. Authors' analysis steps: The assay estimated nucleated cells by amplifying reference gene primers. Using immunoSEQ multiplex PCR, the repertoire was profiled, and TCRdb retains in-frame clones only, with some absent. That table is the source of V, J and clone size, and D and trimming were worked out from the DNA. This sample yields 70,000 to 90,000 clones, of which 74% are seen a single time; 2.5% to 3% belongs to the top ten. The source material was peripheral blood. The TCR was taken from a human donor with acute or convalescent COVID-19. The donor label of this sample is uncertain. The chain recombines TRBV7-2 with TRBJ1-1; 8 bases are a match to TRBD1. CDR3 sequence: CASRDRVNTEAFF. In nucleotides, the CDR3 is TGTGCCAGCAGGGACAGGGTGAACACTGAAGCTTTCTTT.